The next 23 T cell receptor beta chains were all read from a single sample in a study of post-analysis software for immune sequencing data. Unique molecular identifiers tagged the TCR beta cDNA libraries. One entry per CDR3 protein results from TCRdb running MiXCR on the PCR reads. The sample yields hundreds of thousands of distinct CDR3 sequences, about 60% seen once. The study's findings and limits: The five TRBV segments detected at higher frequency in patients than in controls included TRBV5-6, TRBV5-1 and TRBV20-1.

No antigen is known for these receptors. Source material: blood. The receptor set was obtained from a girl between 2 and 10 years old with multiple sclerosis.

The chain uses TRBV2 and TRBJ1-2; no reliable D call. The V gene's germline CDR1 is SNHLY and CDR2 FYNNEI. The CDR3 totals 14 residues. Trimming removed 1 base from V and 3 bases from J, with 9 bases in between. The CDR3 DNA follows: TGTGCCAGCAGTGAAGGCAGGAGGGACTATGGCTACACCTTC. Protein sequence: CASSEGRRDYGYTF.

The chain couples TRBV5-6 to TRBJ2-3; perhaps TRBD2 as D (5 bases). The V gene lost 0 bases and the J gene lost 10 bases, with 9 bases spanning the gap. This CDR3 is built from 12 residues. In germline, CDR1 is SGHDT, CDR2 YYEEEE. This CDR3 is CASSLGEYSQYF. The CDR3 DNA reads as TGTGCCAGCAGCTTGGGGGAGTATTCGCAGTATTTT.

The chain employs TRBV12-5 and TRBJ2-1, with TRBD2 matching 14 bases. Germline V CDR1 and CDR2: LGHNT, FRNRAP. This CDR3 region has 20 residues. The V segment lost 2 bases and the J segment 2 bases; nucleotides outside the gene matches: 11. The CDR3 loop is CASGLPRLAGGEGPYNEQFF. Here the CDR3 DNA reads TGTGCTAGTGGTTTGCCCCGACTAGCGGGGGGGGAGGGTCCCTACAATGAGCAGTTCTTC.

This chain links TRBV25-1 with TRBJ1-2; the D gene is possibly TRBD1 (6 bases). V lost 3 bases to trimming and J lost 4 bases, with 9 bases between them. Germline CDR1 MGHDK, CDR2 SYGVNS. The CDR3 extends over 13 amino acids. As DNA, the CDR3 is TGTGCCAGCAGTGATGGACAGCTCTATGGCTACACCTTC. This encodes CASSDGQLYGYTF.

The DNA for the CDR3 is TGTGCCAGCAGAAGCACCGGGACGGCCCAGTACTTC. It is translated as CASRSTGTAQYF. The gene calls are TRBV6-5 and TRBJ2-5, with D perhaps assigned TRBD1 or TRBD2 (5 bases each). Germline V CDR1 and CDR2: MNHEY, SVGAGI. The CDR3 is made up of 12 amino acids. Trimming removed 6 bases from V and 9 bases from J, with 14 bases in between.

J is TRBJ2-5 and V is TRBV7-2; no clear D gene. The CDR3 consists of 13 residues. Trimming left V 3 bases short and J 3 bases short, with 8 bases between. Germline loops: CDR1 SGHTA, CDR2 FQGNSA. CDR3 bases: TGTGCCAGCAGCTTTTTCTCCAAAGAGACCCAGTACTTC. It translates to CASSFFSKETQYF.

This chain links TRBV11-2 with TRBJ1-2; D possibly corresponds to TRBD1 (6 bases). The CDR3 has 14 amino acids. Trimming cost V 6 bases and J 2 bases, with 13 bases left between them. CDR1 and CDR2 from the germline V gene are SGHAT and FQNNGV. CDR3 DNA: TGTGCCAGCAGGCGGCCGGGGGCAAACTATGGCTACACCTTC. It yields the protein CASRRPGANYGYTF.

V is TRBV5-1 and J is TRBJ1-2; D call uncertain. The germline V and J ends were trimmed by 0 bases and 5 bases, with 11 bases remaining between them. This CDR3 contains 14 residues. Germline loops: CDR1 SGHRS, CDR2 YFSETQ. The CDR3 region is CASSLVSVEYGYTF. The CDR3 bases are TGCGCCAGCAGCTTGGTTTCCGTGGAATATGGCTACACCTTC.

The chain joins TRBV20-1 to TRBJ2-3; tentatively, D is TRBD2 (6 bases). CDR1 is DFQATT, CDR2 SNEGSKA, per germline (reference sequence). V lost 3 bases to trimming and J lost 3 bases, with 10 bases between them. The CDR3 has 13 amino acids. The CDR3 loop is CSASGSGTDTQYF. CDR3 DNA: TGCAGTGCTAGCGGGAGTGGTACAGATACGCAGTATTTT.

DNA of the CDR3: TGCAGTGCCCCGAAGAGACAGGCCAATGAGCAGTTCTTC. It encodes CSAPKRQANEQFF. V is TRBV20-1 and J is TRBJ2-1; a possible D gene is TRBD1 (6 bases). V was trimmed by 6 bases and J by 6 bases, leaving 15 bases between them. This CDR3 has 13 amino acids. The germline V gene has CDR1 DFQATT and CDR2 SNEGSKA (reference sequence).

This clonotype was detected a few times. J is TRBJ2-1 and V is TRBV3-1, with D perhaps TRBD2 (5 bases). CDR3 length: 14 amino acids. The V end lost 4 bases, the J end lost 7 bases, and 14 bases lay between the germline ends. CDR1 is LGHDT and CDR2 is YNNKEL in the germline V gene (reference sequence). The CDR3 sequence: CASSPDPRGNEQFF. The DNA for the CDR3 is TGTGCCAGCAGCCCGGACCCCCGGGGTAATGAGCAGTTCTTC.

The CDR3 reads CASSPGQHYNEQFF. In nucleotides, the CDR3 is TGTGCCAGCAGTCCGGGCCAGCACTACAATGAGCAGTTCTTC. The rearrangement links TRBV27 to TRBJ2-1, with D unresolved. V gave up 5 bases and J gave up 3 bases, with 11 bases separating them. Germline CDR1 MNHEY, CDR2 SMNVEV (reference sequence). This CDR3 spans 14 amino acids.

There are a few counts of this clonotype. This rearrangement joins TRBV4-1 to TRBJ1-2; the D is unclear. This CDR3 contains 14 residues. Trimming removed 1 base at V and 4 bases at J, with 10 bases between. Germline V lookup: CDR1 MGHRA, CDR2 YSYEKL. The CDR3 DNA reads TGCGCCAGCAGCCAAGTTATGACCTTCTATGGCTACACCTTC. It codes for CASSQVMTFYGYTF.

The chain has TRBV5-6 and TRBJ2-1; D unresolved. This CDR3 has 15 amino acids. The V and J ends lost 0 bases and 7 bases respectively, with 14 bases between them. CDR1 and CDR2 from the germline V gene are SGHDT and YYEEEE. The CDR3 spells CASSLGAVWGNEQFF. Written as DNA, the CDR3 is TGTGCCAGCAGCTTGGGGGCCGTCTGGGGTAATGAGCAGTTCTTC.

The chain uses TRBV5-1 and TRBJ2-5; D possibly matches TRBD1 or TRBD2 (6 bases each). Trimming pared 0 bases from V and 0 bases from J, leaving 12 bases between. CDR1 SGHRS and CDR2 YFSETQ come from the germline V gene. The CDR3 contains 16 residues. The CDR3 region is CASSLGRRGDQETQYF. The CDR3 region has the DNA TGCGCCAGCAGCTTGGGCCGAAGGGGGGACCAAGAGACCCAGTACTTC.

This clonotype has just a few counts. This chain connects TRBV24-1 to TRBJ2-3, with 8 bases identical to TRBD2. The CDR3 is 15 amino acids. CDR1 and CDR2 (germline): KGHDR, SFDVKD. J lost 2 bases, V lost 4 bases, and 4 bases had no gene match. The CDR3 sequence is CATSDTGRATDTQYF. The CDR3 coding sequence is TGTGCCACCAGTGACACCGGGAGGGCCACAGATACGCAGTATTTT.

The chain recombines TRBV20-1 with TRBJ2-3; 10 nucleotides agree with TRBD1. Germline-derived CDR1 and CDR2 are DFQATT and SNEGSKA (reference sequence). The CDR3 covers 15 residues. Trimming removed 6 bases from V and 3 bases from J; junction bases left unmatched: 9. CDR3 region: CSAESGQGGTDTQYF. Written as DNA, the CDR3 is TGCAGTGCCGAGTCCGGACAGGGGGGGACAGATACGCAGTATTTT.

V usage is TRBV18 and J usage is TRBJ2-1, with D unclear. V was trimmed by 6 bases and J by 7 bases, leaving 13 bases between them. The CDR3 covers 13 residues. The germline CDR1 and CDR2 sequences are KGHSH and LQKENI. The chain's CDR3 is CASSPSSANEQFF. The CDR3 region has the DNA TGTGCCAGCTCCCCTTCCTCGGCGAATGAGCAGTTCTTC. Based on the CDR3 plus reference TRBV18 and TRBJ2-1, the full variable domain is NAGVMQNPRHLVRRRGQEARLRCSPMKGHSHVYWYRQLPEEGLKFMVYLQKENIIDESGMPKERFSAEFPKEGPSILRIQQVVRGDSAAYFCASSPSSANEQFFGPGTRLTVL.

The chain combines TRBV29-1 with TRBJ2-4, with 7 bases aligning to TRBD1. The V segment lost 4 bases and the J segment 0 bases; nucleotides outside the gene matches: 6. Germline lookup yields CDR1 SQVTM and CDR2 ANQGSEA. The CDR3 is 15 amino acids. In DNA, the CDR3 is TGCAGCGTTGGGGACAGCTTTTCAGCCAAAAACATTCAGTACTTC. Translation gives CSVGDSFSAKNIQYF.

V and J are TRBV15 and TRBJ2-3; 7 bases agree with TRBD1. There are 17 residues in the CDR3. Germline V lookup: CDR1 LNHNV, CDR2 YYDKDF (reference sequence). Losses at the gene ends were 5 bases for V and 0 bases for J; bases not matched to a gene: 11. The chain's CDR3 is CATSPIRTGPSTDTQYF. In DNA form, the CDR3 reads TGTGCCACCAGCCCAATTAGGACAGGCCCTAGCACAGATACGCAGTATTTT.

The chain has TRBV20-1 and TRBJ2-7; D tentatively fits TRBD1 or TRBD2 (6 bases each). V shed 3 bases and J shed 2 bases, with 14 bases lying between them. The CDR3 spans 14 residues. CDR1 and CDR2 from the germline V gene are DFQATT and SNEGSKA (reference sequence). CDR3 coding DNA: TGCAGTGCTAGTTTGGTGGGGGGCCCCTACGAGCAGTACTTC. This sequence encodes CSASLVGGPYEQYF.

This rearrangement joins TRBV15 to TRBJ2-1; no clear D gene. This CDR3 spans 14 amino acids. V was cut by 1 base and J by 1 base, with 5 bases left in between. Germline V gives CDR1 LNHNV, CDR2 YYDKDF (reference sequence). The CDR3 sequence is CATSRVGSYNEQFF. The CDR3 nucleotides read TGTGCCACCAGCAGAGTGGGGTCCTACAATGAGCAGTTCTTC.

The chain joins TRBV4-3 to TRBJ2-1; D may be TRBD2 (6 bases). Germline V lookup: CDR1 LGHNA, CDR2 YSLEER. V was pared by 4 bases and J by 6 bases, with 19 bases between. The CDR3 sequence is 16 residues long. The CDR3 nucleotides read TGCGCCAGCAGCCTTTTTCCGGGACTCCATGTCAATGAGCAGTTCTTC. Its translation: CASSLFPGLHVNEQFF.